Each of the 15 T cell receptor beta chains below was sequenced from the same sample in a study of CD4 T cells in relation to SARS-CoV-2 and coronaviruses. Antigen specificity for these receptors is unknown. Clones were read by immunoSEQ multiplex PCR, and TCRdb kept only the in-frame ones, dropping some. The table includes about 43,000 clones, about four fifths detected once. Sequenced material: naive CD4+ T cells from PBMCs, cultured in vitro. Sample subset: naive CD4+ T cells isolated by negative enrichment. These receptor sequences come from an adult with COVID-19.

The chain joins TRBV10-3 to TRBJ1-1, with 10 bases lining up with TRBD1. Germline CDR1 is ENHRY and CDR2 is SYGVKD. This CDR3 spans 19 amino acids. V shed 6 bases and J 1 base; nucleotides not matched to a gene: 17. The CDR3 region is CAISNDWDRGPRENTEAFF. The CDR3 DNA follows: TGTGCCATCAGCAATGACTGGGACAGGGGCCCTAGGGAGAACACTGAAGCTTTCTTT.

The sample holds one count of this clone. The gene calls are TRBV18 and TRBJ2-3; D is perhaps TRBD1 or TRBD2 (5 bases each). Germline loops: CDR1 KGHSH, CDR2 LQKENI. The CDR3 consists of 14 residues. With 3 bases removed from V and 1 base from J, the gap between germline ends came to 8 bases. This CDR3 reads CASSPRDRTDTQYF. In DNA form, the CDR3 reads TGTGCCAGCTCACCCCGGGACCGCACAGATACGCAGTATTTT.

CDR3 nucleotides: TGCAGCGTCACCCAAAACAGGGGGTTAAACAATGAGCAGTTCTTC. Translation gives CSVTQNRGLNNEQFF. The J gene is TRBJ2-1, the V gene TRBV29-1, with 8 bases fitting TRBD1. The V gene's germline CDR1 is SQVTM and CDR2 ANQGSEA. Trimming at V came to 6 bases and at J to 5 bases, leaving 12 bases not matched to a gene. The CDR3 is 15 residues long.

V and J are TRBV6-6 and TRBJ2-1; 7 nucleotides match TRBD1. The CDR3 extends over 12 amino acids. The germline CDR1 and CDR2 sequences are MNHNY and SVGAGI (reference sequence). The V and J ends lost 6 bases and 9 bases, in that order; junction bases with no gene match: 5. The CDR3 coding sequence is TGTGCCAGCAGCAACAGGGGCAGTGAGCAGTTCTTC. Protein sequence: CASSNRGSEQFF.

The chain uses TRBV5-8 and TRBJ2-5; perhaps TRBD2 as D (6 bases). With 3 bases removed from V and 14 bases from J, the gap between germline ends came to 17 bases. Germline V gene data show CDR1 as SGHTS and CDR2 as YDEGEE. The CDR3 extends over 12 amino acids. CDR3: CASSSERDSPYF. DNA for the CDR3: TGTGCCAGCAGCTCCGAACGGGACTCGCCTTACTTC.

The chain has TRBV20-1 and TRBJ2-7; maybe TRBD1 (6 bases). The CDR3 length is 14 residues. Trimming stripped 5 bases from V and 4 bases from J, with 18 bases between. Germline loops: CDR1 DFQATT, CDR2 SNEGSKA (reference sequence). Here the CDR3 reads CSARDRLDRYEQYF. CDR3 nucleotides: TGCAGTGCTCGTGACAGGCTGGACCGTTACGAGCAGTACTTC.

In nucleotides, the CDR3 is TGCGCCAGCAGCCAAGAGGGGGCCCTAGTACAGGGAGGTTCCAATGAGCAGTTCTTC. Protein product: CASSQEGALVQGGSNEQFF. V and J are TRBV4-1 and TRBJ2-1; D is perhaps TRBD1 or TRBD2 (6 bases each). This CDR3 contains 19 residues. V gave up 0 bases and J gave up 6 bases, with 24 bases separating them. Germline CDR1 reads MGHRA; CDR2 reads YSYEKL.

The genes are TRBV18 and TRBJ1-3; tentatively, D is TRBD1 (6 bases). The CDR3 totals 17 residues. Trimming took 3 bases from V and 2 from J, leaving 17 bases between them. Germline V gives CDR1 KGHSH, CDR2 LQKENI. DNA for the CDR3: TGTGCCAGCTCACCGGTTTCGGCAGGGGACGCTGGAAACACCATATATTTT. Translation gives CASSPVSAGDAGNTIYF. Variable domain in full (rest from reference TRBV18 and TRBJ1-3): NAGVMQNPRHLVRRRGQEARLRCSPMKGHSHVYWYRQLPEEGLKFMVYLQKENIIDESGMPKERFSAEFPKEGPSILRIQQVVRGDSAAYFCASSPVSAGDAGNTIYFGEGSWLTVV.

This chain joins TRBV3-1 (or the pseudogene TRBV3-2) and TRBJ2-6; 8 nucleotides align to TRBD1. Trimming cost V 4 bases and J 2 bases; bases outside gene matches: 10. CDR1 and CDR2 from the germline V gene are LGHDT and YNNKEL (reference sequence). There are 18 residues in the CDR3. The CDR3 DNA sequence: TGTGCCAGCAGCCCTGTCTCTGGACAGGGTCCTGGGGCCAACGTCCTGACTTTC. This gives the protein CASSPVSGQGPGANVLTF.

V and J are TRBV9 and TRBJ2-3, with 11 bases identical to TRBD2. Trimming removed 0 bases from V and 1 base from J; junction bases left unmatched: 10. This CDR3 contains 19 residues. CDR1 is SGDLS, CDR2 YYNGEE, per germline. As DNA, the CDR3 is TGTGCCAGCAGCGTAGCCCCCGGGACTAGCGGTCGGGGCACAGATACGCAGTATTTT. Its translation is CASSVAPGTSGRGTDTQYF.

The chain carries TRBV7-2 and TRBJ2-1, with 9 bases fitting TRBD1. Germline assignment: CDR1 SGHTA and CDR2 FQGNSA. The CDR3 sequence is 15 residues long. With V trimmed by 3 bases and J by 4 bases, 4 bases remained unmatched. CDR3 nucleotide sequence: TGTGCCAGCAGCTTGCGGACAGGGGTTTACAATGAGCAGTTCTTC. This codes for CASSLRTGVYNEQFF. The full variable domain, its missing parts supplied by reference TRBV7-2 and TRBJ2-1, is GAGVSQSPSNKVTEKGKDVELRCDPISGHTALYWYRQSLGQGLEFLIYFQGNSAPDKSGLPSDRFSAERTGGSVSTLTIQRTQQEDSAVYLCASSLRTGVYNEQFFGPGTRLTVL.

This clone was counted a single time. This chain joins TRBV10-3 and TRBJ2-3; 11 bases are shared with TRBD2. The V segment lost 2 bases and the J segment 5 bases; nucleotides outside the gene matches: 3. This CDR3 is 15 amino acids long. Germline loops: CDR1 ENHRY, CDR2 SYGVKD. The DNA of the CDR3 is TGTGCCATCAGTGAGACTAGCGGGAGAGGAGATACGCAGTATTTT. Amino acid sequence: CAISETSGRGDTQYF.

The CDR3, as DNA: TGCGCCAGCAGCCAAGTCCGAGGCATCCGGGGACCCTACAATGAGCAGTTCTTC. This gives the protein CASSQVRGIRGPYNEQFF. The gene calls are TRBV4-1 and TRBJ2-1, with D perhaps being TRBD1 or TRBD2 (5 bases each). The V gene lost 1 base and the J gene lost 2 bases, with 18 bases spanning the gap. Looked up from germline, CDR1 is MGHRA and CDR2 is YSYEKL. The CDR3 runs to 18 residues.

The V and J genes are TRBV5-1 and TRBJ2-5; 10 bases map to TRBD2. Trimming removed 2 bases from V and 2 bases from J; junction bases left unmatched: 3. Germline V gene data show CDR1 as SGHRS and CDR2 as YFSETQ. This CDR3 is 15 amino acids long. CDR3 nucleotide sequence: TGCGCCAGCAGCTTCGGACTAGCGGTACAAGAGACCCAGTACTTC. Amino acid sequence: CASSFGLAVQETQYF.

Here the CDR3 reads CASSGQEARTIYF. CDR3 bases: TGTGCCAGCAGTGGACAGGAGGCTAGAACCATATATTTT. The chain has TRBV12-3 or TRBV12-4 and TRBJ1-3; 7 nucleotides agree with TRBD1. The CDR3 spans 13 residues. V was clipped by 5 bases and J by 10 bases; unmatched bases: 8.